This TCR beta chain was identified during a study of PD-L1 blockade in urothelial cancer (dated by TCRdb to 2015 to 2018). Context from the whole study: Therapy was started in the mid-2010s for all patients, and atezolizumab 1,200 mg was administered intravenously every 3 weeks. About 90% of the roughly 29 patients were males with bladder-origin urothelial cancer, and 18 of 29 reported a prior smoking history. An ECOG performance status of 0 or 1 was recorded for the patients, and 0 to 3 prior chemotherapy regimens had been received by the patients. Blood samples were analyzed at 3 weeks after treatment start (second dose) and at 6 weeks after treatment start. A median of roughly 140,000 T cells and just over 80,000 unique TCRs was obtained from blood samples, and a median clonality of approximately 0.08 was observed. An exploratory multi-omic analysis was conducted of the somatic, immune and clinical correlates of response to PD-L1 blockade with atezolizumab in urothelial cancer. Pretreatment tumor samples, along with matched peripheral blood serially collected before and after atezolizumab treatment, were subjected to TCR sequencing. Durable clinical benefit meant progression-free survival longer than 6 months, and TCR features were also tested against progression-free and overall survival. Whole exome sequencing and RNA sequencing of pretreatment tumors were performed alongside TCR sequencing in the same patients. Some ten patients reached durable clinical benefit, while some 21 patients did not. Just over 28 patients had pretreatment blood TCR-seq, some 25 had at least one posttreatment blood collection, and some 25 had tumor TCR-seq. Results the study describes overall, beyond this receptor: Among patients with durable benefit, tumor-associated TCR clones showed greater expansion in peripheral blood 3 weeks after treatment started (n ≈ 22, p = 0.022). A pretreatment peripheral blood TCR clonality below the median was linked to improved progression-free and overall survival. Because the sample size was small (n ≈ 27) and many exploratory analyses were performed, the results are intended to be hypothesis-generating.

What the time point label conveys for this sample: peripheral blood 6 weeks after treatment start. The cohort comprised nearly 30 patients with locally advanced or metastatic urothelial carcinoma treated at Memorial Sloan Kettering on a trial protocol. Peripheral blood mononuclear cells were collected from each patient pretreatment and during treatment, giving between 1 and 8 total time points per patient. The Qiagen DNeasy Blood extraction kit was used to purify genomic DNA from total PBMCs and from tumor samples. PBMCs were collected pretreatment and during treatment and were isolated and stored as previously described. For this clone: Its antigen remains unidentified. Qualities for individual bases were not recorded, and no much larger clone is one base off.

To estimate absolute template abundance from read counts, synthetic TCR analog templates were spiked into each PCR. Using the immunoSEQ assay, TCRbeta CDR3 regions were amplified from genomic DNA with bias-controlled V and J gene primers. Sequencing of rearranged TCRbeta segments was performed at approximately 20X coverage. Per the source publication's procedure: Clustering was used to correct sequencing errors, and CDR3s were annotated against IMGT to assign V, D and J genes. Out-of-frame and stop-codon sequences were excluded, and only productive TCRbeta rearrangements were used in downstream analyses. To compute clonality, Shannon entropy was normalized by the log of the number of unique productive sequences and then subtracted from one. Clones differing between time points or between blood and tumor were identified by Fisher's exact test with Benjamini-Hochberg correction at adjusted p below 0.01. TCRdb mirrors the immuneACCESS table, restricted to in-frame sequences. Some clones are absent from its copies; in checked studies, under half trace to an unresolved V gene, and the reason for the others is unknown. The V and J calls and the clone size are those of that table, but D and trimming were determined from the DNA. The sample profile shows about 120,000 clones; around 88% of them were found once. Approximately 2.4% of the sample is held by the ten biggest clonotypes.

The germline V gene supplies CDR1 SGHDT and CDR2 YYEEEE. From cysteine to phenylalanine, the CDR3 is 17 amino acids long. The DNA shown is the 51-base CDR3, in frame from base 1. After removal of 2 bases from V and 2 bases from J, the junction retains 7 bases not matched to a gene. The source was PBMCs, collected around atezolizumab (anti-PD-L1) treatment. The rearranged segments are TRBV5-6 and TRBJ1-5, and TRBD1 aligns with 10 junction nucleotides. The sequence was collected from a man aged 50 to 60 with urothelial cancer. The DNA reads TGTGCCAGCAGCTTACGACAGGGGGCCGAAGGCAATCAGCCCCAGCATTTT. Its translation reads: CASSLRQGAEGNQPQHF.